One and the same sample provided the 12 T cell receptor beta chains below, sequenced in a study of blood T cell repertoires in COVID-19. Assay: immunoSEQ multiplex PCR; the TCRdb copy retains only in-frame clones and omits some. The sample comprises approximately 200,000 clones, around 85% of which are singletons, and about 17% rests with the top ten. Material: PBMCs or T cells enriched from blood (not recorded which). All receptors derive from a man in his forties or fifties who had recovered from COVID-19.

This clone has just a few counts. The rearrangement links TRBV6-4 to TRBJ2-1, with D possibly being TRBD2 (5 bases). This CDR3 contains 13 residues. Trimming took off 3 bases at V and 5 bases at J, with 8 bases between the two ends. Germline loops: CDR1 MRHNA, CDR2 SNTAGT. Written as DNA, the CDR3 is TGTGCCAGCAGTGAAGACTATAACAATGAGCAGTTCTTC. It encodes CASSEDYNNEQFF.

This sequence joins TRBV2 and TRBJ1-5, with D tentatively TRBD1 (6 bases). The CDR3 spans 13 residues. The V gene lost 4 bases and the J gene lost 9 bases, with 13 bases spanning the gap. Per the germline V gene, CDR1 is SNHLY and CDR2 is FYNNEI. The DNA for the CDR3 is TGTGCCAGCAGTGCGGGACATGTCTCGCCCCAGCATTTT. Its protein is CASSAGHVSPQHF.

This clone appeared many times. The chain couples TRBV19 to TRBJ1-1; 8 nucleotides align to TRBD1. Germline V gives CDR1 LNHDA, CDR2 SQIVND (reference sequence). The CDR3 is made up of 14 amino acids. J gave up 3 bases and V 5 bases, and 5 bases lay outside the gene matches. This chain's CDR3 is CASSLGTGHTEAFF. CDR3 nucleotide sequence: TGTGCCAGTAGTCTCGGGACAGGCCACACTGAAGCTTTCTTT. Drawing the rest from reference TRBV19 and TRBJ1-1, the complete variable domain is DGGITQSPKYLFRKEGQNVTLSCEQNLNHDAMYWYRQDPGQGLRLIYYSQIVNDFQKGDIAEGYSVSREKKESFPLTVTSAQKNPTAFYLCASSLGTGHTEAFFGQGTRLTVV.

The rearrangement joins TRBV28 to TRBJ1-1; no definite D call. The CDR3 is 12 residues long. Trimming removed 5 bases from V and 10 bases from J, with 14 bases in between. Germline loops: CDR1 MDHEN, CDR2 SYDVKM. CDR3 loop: CASSGMQRGAFF. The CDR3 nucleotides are TGTGCCAGCAGTGGGATGCAGCGGGGAGCTTTCTTT. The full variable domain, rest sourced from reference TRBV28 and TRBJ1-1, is DVKVTQSSRYLVKRTGEKVFLECVQDMDHENMFWYRQDPGLGLRLIYFSYDVKMKEKGDIPEGYSVSREKKERFSLILESASTNQTSMYLCASSGMQRGAFFGQGTRLTVV.

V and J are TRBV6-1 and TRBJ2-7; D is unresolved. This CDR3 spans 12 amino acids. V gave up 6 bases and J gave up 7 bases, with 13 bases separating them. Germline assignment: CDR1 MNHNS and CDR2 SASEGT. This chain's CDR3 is CASSEWPREQYF. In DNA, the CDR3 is TGTGCCAGCAGCGAATGGCCGAGGGAGCAGTACTTC.

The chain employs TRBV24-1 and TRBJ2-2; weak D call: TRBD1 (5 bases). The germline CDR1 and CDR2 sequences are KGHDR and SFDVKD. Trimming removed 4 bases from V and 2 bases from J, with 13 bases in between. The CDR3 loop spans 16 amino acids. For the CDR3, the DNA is TGTGCCACCAGTGACCCCGACAGAATTAACACCGGGGAGCTGTTTTTT. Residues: CATSDPDRINTGELFF.

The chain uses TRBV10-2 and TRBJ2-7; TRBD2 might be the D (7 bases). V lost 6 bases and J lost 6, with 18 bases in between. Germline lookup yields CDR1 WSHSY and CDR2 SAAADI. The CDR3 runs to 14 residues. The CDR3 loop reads CASSRTRGDFEQYF. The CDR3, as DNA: TGCGCCAGCAGCCGGACTAGGGGGGACTTCGAGCAGTACTTC.

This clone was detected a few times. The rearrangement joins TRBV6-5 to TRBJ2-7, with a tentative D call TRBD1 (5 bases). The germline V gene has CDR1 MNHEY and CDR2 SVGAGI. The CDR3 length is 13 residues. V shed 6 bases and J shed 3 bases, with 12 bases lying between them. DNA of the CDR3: TGTGCCAGCAGCCGTGGGGCCAGCTACGAGCAGTACTTC. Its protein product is CASSRGASYEQYF.

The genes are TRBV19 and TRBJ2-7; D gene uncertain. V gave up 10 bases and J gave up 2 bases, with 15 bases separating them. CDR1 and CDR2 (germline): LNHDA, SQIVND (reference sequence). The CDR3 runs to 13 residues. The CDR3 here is CATRPHTTYEQYF. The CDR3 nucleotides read TGTGCCACCCGCCCGCACACCACCTACGAGCAGTACTTC.

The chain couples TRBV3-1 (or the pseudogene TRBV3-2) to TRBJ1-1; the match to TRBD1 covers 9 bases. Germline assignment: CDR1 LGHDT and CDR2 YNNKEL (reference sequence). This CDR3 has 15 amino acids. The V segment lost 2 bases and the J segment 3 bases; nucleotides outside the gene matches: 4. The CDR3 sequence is CASSQKQGAYTEAFF. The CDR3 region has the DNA TGTGCCAGCAGCCAAAAACAGGGGGCGTACACTGAAGCTTTCTTT.

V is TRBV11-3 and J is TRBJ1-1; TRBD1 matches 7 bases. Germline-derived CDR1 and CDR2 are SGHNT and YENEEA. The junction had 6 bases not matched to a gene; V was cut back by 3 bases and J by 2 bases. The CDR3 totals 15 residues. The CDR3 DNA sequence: TGTGCCAGCAGCTTCCAGACAGGGCGTAACACTGAAGCTTTCTTT. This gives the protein CASSFQTGRNTEAFF.

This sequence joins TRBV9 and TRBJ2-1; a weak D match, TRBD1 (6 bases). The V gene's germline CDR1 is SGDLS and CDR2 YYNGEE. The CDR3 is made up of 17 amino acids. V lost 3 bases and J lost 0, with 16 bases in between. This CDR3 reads CASSARDTKPSYNEQFF. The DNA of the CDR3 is TGTGCCAGCAGCGCCCGGGACACCAAACCCTCCTACAATGAGCAGTTCTTC.